A selection of T cell receptor beta chains follows, all from one sample in a study of blood T cell repertoires in COVID-19. Here immunoSEQ multiplex PCR was the method, and the copy in TCRdb shows in-frame clones only, minus some. The sample records hundreds of thousands of clones, about four fifths being singletons. Input material: peripheral blood. The receptors originated from a man older than 75 with acute or convalescent COVID-19. CDR3s include the opening cysteine and the closing phenylalanine or tryptophan. The D gene is left open where the match is weak. Only some rows state a clone size, as once, few, many or a class for expanded clones.

d_gene | abundance | j_gene | v_gene | CDR3nt | CDR3aa
TRBD1 | NA | TRBJ2-3 | TRBV7-2 | TGTGCCAGCAGCTTATGGGACAGGGGGAGCACAGATACGCAGTATTTT | CASSLWDRGSTDTQYF
NA | NA | TRBJ2-4 | TRBV11-1 | TGTGCCAGCAGCATTTCCAGGGCTGACATTCAGTACTTC | CASSISRADIQYF
TRBD1 | NA | TRBJ2-1 | TRBV19 | TGTGCCAGTAGACCCCGACAGGGGGTCTACAATGAGCAGTTCTTC | CASRPRQGVYNEQFF
NA | NA | TRBJ1-2 | TRBV9 | TGTGCCAGCAGCTCCCGCCCCTTCTCGGACTATGGCTACACCTTC | CASSSRPFSDYGYTF
TRBD1 | NA | TRBJ1-4 | TRBV7-9 | TGTGCCAGCAGCCTGCCTGGGACAGGGGGCGAAAAACTGTTTTTT | CASSLPGTGGEKLFF
NA | NA | TRBJ2-7 | TRBV2 | TGTGCCAGCAGTGAACGGTCTACCCGGGTCGAGCAGTACTTC | CASSERSTRVEQYF
NA | NA | TRBJ1-1 | TRBV6-5 | TGTGCCAGCAGTTCGAGGGGGTTCATGAACACTGAAGCTTTCTTT | CASSSRGFMNTEAFF
TRBD1 | NA | TRBJ2-5 | TRBV5-1 | TGCGCCAGCAGCTCGGGTCGACAGGGGTTAGAGACCCAGTACTTC | CASSSGRQGLETQYF
NA | once | TRBJ2-3 | TRBV24-1 | TGTGCCACCAGCCCTCGGGACACTTACACAGATACGCAGTATTTT | CATSPRDTYTDTQYF
NA | NA | TRBJ1-1 | TRBV2 | TGTGCCGCGTCCGGGAGCATGAACACTGAAGCTTTCTTT | CAASGSMNTEAFF
NA | NA | TRBJ1-6 | TRBV6-5 | TGTGCCAGCAGTTACGAGGCGCGGGCGTATAATTCACCCCTCCACTTT | CASSYEARAYNSPLHF
TRBD1 | once | TRBJ2-7 | TRBV18 | TGTGCCAGCTCACCCGGGACAGGGACCTACGAGCAGTACTTC | CASSPGTGTYEQYF
TRBD1 | NA | TRBJ1-3 | TRBV9 | TGTGCCAGCAGCGTAGGGAGGGGGCTCTCTGGAAACACCATATATTTT | CASSVGRGLSGNTIYF
NA | NA | TRBJ1-3 | TRBV4-1 | TGCGCCAGCAGCCAAGCCCGCGAAAACACCATATATTTT | CASSQARENTIYF
TRBD2 | NA | TRBJ2-1 | TRBV3-1/TRBV3-2 | TGTGCCAGCAAAGGCGGGAGCTCCTACAATGAGCAGTTCTTC | CASKGGSSYNEQFF
NA | once | TRBJ1-1 | TRBV30 | TGTGCCTGGAGTGGTACAATTTGGCTGAACACTGAAGCTTTCTTT | CAWSGTIWLNTEAFF
NA | NA | TRBJ1-1 | TRBV10-1 | TGCGCCAGCAGTGAACGGCGGGAGAACACTGAAGCTTTCTTT | CASSERRENTEAFF
NA | once | TRBJ1-5 | TRBV6-1 | TGTGCCAGCAGTGAAGGGAGTTCCCCCATCAATCAGCCCCAGCATTTT | CASSEGSSPINQPQHF
NA | NA | TRBJ1-1 | TRBV18 | TGTGCCAGCTCACCAACCAGCAGTGGGGCGGTGAACACTGAAGCTTTCTTT | CASSPTSSGAVNTEAFF
TRBD1 | NA | TRBJ1-4 | TRBV4-2 | TGTGCCAGCAGCCAAGATCGTAGACAGGGGGTAGCAACTAATGAAAAACTGTTTTTT | CASSQDRRQGVATNEKLFF
TRBD2 | once | TRBJ2-1 | TRBV6-4 | TGTGCCAGCAGTGTGCTTAGCGGGAAGGGTGAGCAGTTCTTC | CASSVLSGKGEQFF
TRBD1 | once | TRBJ1-4 | TRBV28 | TGTGCCAGCAGCCCCGGACAGGGCTTTGAAAAACTGTTTTTT | CASSPGQGFEKLFF
TRBD1 | NA | TRBJ1-1 | TRBV28 | TGTGCCAGCAGCCAGGGGGCGCGGACTGAAGCTTTCTTT | CASSQGARTEAFF
TRBD1 | NA | TRBJ2-7 | TRBV10-2 | TGCGCCTCCACGCCCGGGACAGGGGTCTACGAGCAGTACTTC | CASTPGTGVYEQYF
NA | NA | TRBJ1-1 | TRBV11-2 | TGTGCCAGCAGCTTAGGAGGGGGTTCGGCTGAAGCTTTCTTT | CASSLGGGSAEAFF
TRBD1 | once | TRBJ1-4 | TRBV13 | TGTGCCAGCAGCTTAGGAGTGTACAGGACAGGGACTGAAAAACTGTTTTTT | CASSLGVYRTGTEKLFF
NA | NA | TRBJ2-1 | TRBV24-1 | TGTGCCACCAGTGATTTGAAACCGGGATCGTACAATGAGCAGTTCTTC | CATSDLKPGSYNEQFF
NA | NA | TRBJ2-2 | TRBV6-5 | TGTGCCAGCAGTTACCCGGGCACCGGGGAGCTGTTTTTT | CASSYPGTGELFF
NA | NA | TRBJ2-3 | TRBV5-1 | TGCGCCAGCAGCGGCATGGACACCCCCCGCACAGATACGCAGTATTTT | CASSGMDTPRTDTQYF
NA | NA | TRBJ1-5 | TRBV3-1/TRBV3-2 | TGTGCCAGCAGCCAAGATGTGGGGGGGAATCAGCCCCAGCATTTT | CASSQDVGGNQPQHF
NA | NA | TRBJ1-6 | TRBV19 | TGTGCCAGTAGTACACTCCCCGGGACTAACATTTCACCCCTCCACTTT | CASSTLPGTNISPLHF
NA | NA | TRBJ1-5 | TRBV2 | TGTGCCACGGGCCAAGGGGGAAGGCCCCAGCATTTT | CATGQGGRPQHF
NA | NA | TRBJ1-5 | TRBV27 | TGTGCCAGCAGTTTTACAACAGGTCCGAATCAGCCCCAGCATTTT | CASSFTTGPNQPQHF
NA | NA | TRBJ2-4 | TRBV6-2/TRBV6-3 | TGTGCCAGCAGTTACCGGCGGTTAGGTTATTTGGCGGCCAAAAACATTCAGTACTTC | CASSYRRLGYLAAKNIQYF
NA | NA | TRBJ1-6 | TRBV11-2 | TGTGCCAGCAGCTTACAACTAAATTCACCCCTCCACTTT | CASSLQLNSPLHF
TRBD1 | NA | TRBJ2-2 | TRBV5-4 | TGTGCCAGCACGACAGGGGGCCCTACGAACACCGGGGAGCTGTTTTTT | CASTTGGPTNTGELFF
TRBD1 | NA | TRBJ1-1 | TRBV27 | TGTGCCAGCAGGGACAGGGGAATGAACACTGAAGCTTTCTTT | CASRDRGMNTEAFF
TRBD2 | NA | TRBJ2-1 | TRBV9 | TGTGCCAGCAGCGTAGGACTAGCGGGAGAATGGAATGAGCAGTTCTTC | CASSVGLAGEWNEQFF
NA | NA | TRBJ1-6 | TRBV5-1 | TGCGCCAGCAGTCCAGGCGCTAATTCACCCCTCCACTTT | CASSPGANSPLHF
TRBD1 | NA | TRBJ1-3 | TRBV30 | TGTGCCTGGACCCCCTGGACAGGCCGCCGTGGTGGAAACACCATATATTTT | CAWTPWTGRRGGNTIYF
NA | NA | TRBJ2-7 | TRBV6-5 | TGTGCCAGCAGCTCGACAGTCCGCTACGAGCAGTACTTC | CASSSTVRYEQYF
TRBD1 | many | TRBJ1-2 | TRBV24-1 | TGTGCCACATTACTCTACAGGGGGCGGGTAGATGGCTACACCTTC | CATLLYRGRVDGYTF
TRBD2 | once | TRBJ2-3 | TRBV7-9 | TGTGCCAGCAGCTTAGCGGGACTAGCGGATAGCACAGATACGCAGTATTTT | CASSLAGLADSTDTQYF
NA | NA | TRBJ2-7 | TRBV7-2 | TGTGCCAGCAGCTTTACAGGCTACGAGCAGTACTTC | CASSFTGYEQYF
TRBD1 | NA | TRBJ1-6 | TRBV28 | TGTGCCAGCTTCGACAGGGAGAACTCACCCCTCCACTTT | CASFDRENSPLHF
NA | NA | TRBJ1-1 | TRBV6-1 | TGTGCCAGCAGTGAACACAGGGACACTGAAGCTTTCTTT | CASSEHRDTEAFF
TRBD1 | NA | TRBJ2-1 | TRBV11-1 | TGTGCCAGCAGCTTAGGGCAGGGGGACTACAATGAGCAGTTCTTC | CASSLGQGDYNEQFF
NA | once | TRBJ2-2 | TRBV5-4 | TGTGCCAGCAGCCACCTAGCAACCGGGGAGCTGTTTTTT | CASSHLATGELFF
NA | NA | TRBJ1-6 | TRBV5-1 | TGCGCCAGCAGCTTGGGGTTAGGGGAAGTGTATTCACCCCTCCACTTT | CASSLGLGEVYSPLHF